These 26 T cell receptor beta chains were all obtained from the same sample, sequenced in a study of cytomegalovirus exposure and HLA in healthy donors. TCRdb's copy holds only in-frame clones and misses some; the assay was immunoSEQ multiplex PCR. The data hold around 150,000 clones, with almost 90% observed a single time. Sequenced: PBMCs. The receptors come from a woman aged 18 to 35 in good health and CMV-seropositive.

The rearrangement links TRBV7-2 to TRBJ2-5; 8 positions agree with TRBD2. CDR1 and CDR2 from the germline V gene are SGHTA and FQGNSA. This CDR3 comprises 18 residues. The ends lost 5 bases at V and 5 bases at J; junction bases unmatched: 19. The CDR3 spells CASSRPFSLTSDEETQYF. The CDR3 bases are TGTGCCAGCAGCCGGCCCTTCTCTTTGACTAGCGATGAGGAGACCCAGTACTTC.

Written as DNA, the CDR3 is TGTGCCAGCAGCCAAGGGGGGCAAAACTATGGCTACACCTTC. Translated, it gives CASSQGGQNYGYTF. This chain joins TRBV4-2 and TRBJ1-2; tentatively, D is TRBD1 (6 bases). Germline values: CDR1 LGHNA, CDR2 YNFKEQ. V was pared by 1 base and J by 2 bases, with 8 bases between. CDR3 size: 14 residues.

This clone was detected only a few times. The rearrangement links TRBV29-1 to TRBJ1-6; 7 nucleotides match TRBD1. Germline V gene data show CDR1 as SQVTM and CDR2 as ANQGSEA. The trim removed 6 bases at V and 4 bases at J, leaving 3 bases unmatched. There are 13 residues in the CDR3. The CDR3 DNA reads TGCAGCGTCGGGACAGCGTATAATTCACCCCTCCACTTT. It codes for CSVGTAYNSPLHF. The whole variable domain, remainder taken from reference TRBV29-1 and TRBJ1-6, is SAVISQKPSRDICQRGTSLTIQCQVDSQVTMMFWYRQQPGQSLTLIATANQGSEATYESGFVIDKFPISRPNLTFSTLTVSNMSPEDSSIYLCSVGTAYNSPLHFGNGTRLTVT.

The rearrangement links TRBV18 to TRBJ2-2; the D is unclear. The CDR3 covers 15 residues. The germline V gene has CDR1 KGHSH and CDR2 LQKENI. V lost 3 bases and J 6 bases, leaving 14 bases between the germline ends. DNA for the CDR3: TGTGCCAGCTCACCGGTCCAATCTGGGCCCGGGGAGCTGTTTTTT. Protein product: CASSPVQSGPGELFF. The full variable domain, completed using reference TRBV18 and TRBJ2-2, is NAGVMQNPRHLVRRRGQEARLRCSPMKGHSHVYWYRQLPEEGLKFMVYLQKENIIDESGMPKERFSAEFPKEGPSILRIQQVVRGDSAAYFCASSPVQSGPGELFFGEGSRLTVL.

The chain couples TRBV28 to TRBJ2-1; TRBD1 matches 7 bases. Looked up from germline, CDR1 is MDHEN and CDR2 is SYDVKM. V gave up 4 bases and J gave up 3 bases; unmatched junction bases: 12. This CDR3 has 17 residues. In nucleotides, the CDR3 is TGTGCCAGCAGTTCGCCCGGACAGGCGGACCGCTACAATGAGCAGTTCTTC. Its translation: CASSSPGQADRYNEQFF.

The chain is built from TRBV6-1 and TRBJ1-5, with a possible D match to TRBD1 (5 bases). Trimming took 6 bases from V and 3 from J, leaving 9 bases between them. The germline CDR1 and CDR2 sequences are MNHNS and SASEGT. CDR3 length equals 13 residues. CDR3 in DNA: TGTGCCAGCAGCGACAGACACAATCAGCCCCAGCATTTT. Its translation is CASSDRHNQPQHF.

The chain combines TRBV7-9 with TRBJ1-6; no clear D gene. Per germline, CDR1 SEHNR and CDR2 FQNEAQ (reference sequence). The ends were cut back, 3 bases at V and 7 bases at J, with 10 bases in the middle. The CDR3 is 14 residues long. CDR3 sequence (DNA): TGTGCCAGCAGCTTGCTGGGCAGCAATTCACCCCTCCACTTT. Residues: CASSLLGSNSPLHF.

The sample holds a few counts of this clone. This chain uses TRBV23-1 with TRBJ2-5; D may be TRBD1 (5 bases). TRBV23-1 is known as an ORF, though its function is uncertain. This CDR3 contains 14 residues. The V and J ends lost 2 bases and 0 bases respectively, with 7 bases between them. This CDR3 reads CASSQRQYQETQYF. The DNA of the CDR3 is TGCGCCAGCAGTCAACGACAGTACCAAGAGACCCAGTACTTC.

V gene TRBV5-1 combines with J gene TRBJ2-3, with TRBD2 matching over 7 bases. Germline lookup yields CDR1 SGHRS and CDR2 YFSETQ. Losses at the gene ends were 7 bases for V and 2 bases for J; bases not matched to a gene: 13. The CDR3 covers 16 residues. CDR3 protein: CASGLRPSGPTDTQYF. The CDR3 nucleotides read TGCGCCAGCGGCCTCCGACCTAGCGGCCCCACAGATACGCAGTATTTT.

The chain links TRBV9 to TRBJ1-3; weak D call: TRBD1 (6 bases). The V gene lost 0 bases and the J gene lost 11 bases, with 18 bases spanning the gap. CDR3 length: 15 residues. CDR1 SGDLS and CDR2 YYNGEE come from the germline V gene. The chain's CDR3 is CASSVGDNGVHSIYF. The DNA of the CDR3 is TGTGCCAGCAGCGTAGGGGACAATGGAGTGCATTCCATATATTTT.

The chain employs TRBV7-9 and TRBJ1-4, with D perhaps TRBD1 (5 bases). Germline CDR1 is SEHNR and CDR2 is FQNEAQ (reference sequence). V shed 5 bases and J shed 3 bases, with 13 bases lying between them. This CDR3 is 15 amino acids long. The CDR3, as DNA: TGTGCCAGCAGCGCGCCAGGGCTGGCTAATGAAAAACTGTTTTTT. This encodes CASSAPGLANEKLFF.

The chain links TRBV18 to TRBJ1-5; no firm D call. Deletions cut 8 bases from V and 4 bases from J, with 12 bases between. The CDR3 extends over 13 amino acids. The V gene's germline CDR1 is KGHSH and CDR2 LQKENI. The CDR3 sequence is CASTTRSNQPQHF. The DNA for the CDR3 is TGTGCCAGCACTACCCGATCTAATCAGCCCCAGCATTTT.

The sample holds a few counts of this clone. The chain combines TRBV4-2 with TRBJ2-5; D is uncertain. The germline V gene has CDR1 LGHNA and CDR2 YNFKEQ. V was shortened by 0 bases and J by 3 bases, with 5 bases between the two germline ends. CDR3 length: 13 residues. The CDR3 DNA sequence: TGTGCCAGCAGCCAAGACCGGGAAGAGACCCAGTACTTC. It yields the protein CASSQDREETQYF.

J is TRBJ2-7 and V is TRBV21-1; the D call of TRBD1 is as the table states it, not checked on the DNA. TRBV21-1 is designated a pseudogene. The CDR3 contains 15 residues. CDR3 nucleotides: TGTGCCAGCACCCGGGACGGGACAGACTCCTACGAGCAGTACTTC. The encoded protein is CASTRDGTDSYEQYF.

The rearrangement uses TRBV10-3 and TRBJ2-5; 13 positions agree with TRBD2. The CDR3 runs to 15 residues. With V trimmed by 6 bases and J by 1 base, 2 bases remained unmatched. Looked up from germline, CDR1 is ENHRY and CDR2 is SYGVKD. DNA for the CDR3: TGTGCCATCAGCACTAGCGGGGGGGCCCAAGAGACCCAGTACTTC. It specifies CAISTSGGAQETQYF.

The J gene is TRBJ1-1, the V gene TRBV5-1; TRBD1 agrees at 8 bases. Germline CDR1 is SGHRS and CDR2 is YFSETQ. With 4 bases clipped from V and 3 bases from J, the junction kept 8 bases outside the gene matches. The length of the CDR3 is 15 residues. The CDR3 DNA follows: TGCGCCAGCAGCCCCAGGACAGGGCGGGACACTGAAGCTTTCTTT. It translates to CASSPRTGRDTEAFF.

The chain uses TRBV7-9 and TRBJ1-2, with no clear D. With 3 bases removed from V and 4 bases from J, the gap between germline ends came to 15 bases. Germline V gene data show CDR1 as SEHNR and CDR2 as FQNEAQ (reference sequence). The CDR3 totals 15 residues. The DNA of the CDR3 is TGTGCCAGCAGCTTGGGCAGACTAACCCTCTATGGCTACACCTTC. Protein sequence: CASSLGRLTLYGYTF.

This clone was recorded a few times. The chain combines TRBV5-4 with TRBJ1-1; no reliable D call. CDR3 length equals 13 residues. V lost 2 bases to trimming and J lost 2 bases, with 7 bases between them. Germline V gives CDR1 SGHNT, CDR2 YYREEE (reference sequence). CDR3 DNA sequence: TGTGCCAGCAGCTTTTCCACTAACACTGAAGCTTTCTTT. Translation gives CASSFSTNTEAFF.

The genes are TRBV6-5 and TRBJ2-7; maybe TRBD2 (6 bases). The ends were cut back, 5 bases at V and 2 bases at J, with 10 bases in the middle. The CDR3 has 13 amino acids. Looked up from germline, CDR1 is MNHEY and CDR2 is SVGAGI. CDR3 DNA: TGTGCCAGCAGTGGCGGGACCACCTACGAGCAGTACTTC. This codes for CASSGGTTYEQYF.

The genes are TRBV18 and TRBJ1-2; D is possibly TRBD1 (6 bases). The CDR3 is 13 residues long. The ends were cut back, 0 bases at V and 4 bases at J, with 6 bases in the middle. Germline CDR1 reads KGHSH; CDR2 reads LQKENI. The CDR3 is CASSPPGGYGYTF. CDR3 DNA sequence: TGTGCCAGCTCACCACCAGGGGGCTATGGCTACACCTTC. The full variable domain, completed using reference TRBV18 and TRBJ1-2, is NAGVMQNPRHLVRRRGQEARLRCSPMKGHSHVYWYRQLPEEGLKFMVYLQKENIIDESGMPKERFSAEFPKEGPSILRIQQVVRGDSAAYFCASSPPGGYGYTFGSGTRLTVV.

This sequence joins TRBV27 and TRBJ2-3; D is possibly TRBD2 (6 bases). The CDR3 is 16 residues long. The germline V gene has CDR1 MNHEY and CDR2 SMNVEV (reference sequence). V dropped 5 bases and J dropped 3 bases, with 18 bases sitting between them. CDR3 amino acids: CASSPGPGLPTDTQYF. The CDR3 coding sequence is TGTGCCAGCAGTCCCGGTCCGGGACTGCCTACAGATACGCAGTATTTT.

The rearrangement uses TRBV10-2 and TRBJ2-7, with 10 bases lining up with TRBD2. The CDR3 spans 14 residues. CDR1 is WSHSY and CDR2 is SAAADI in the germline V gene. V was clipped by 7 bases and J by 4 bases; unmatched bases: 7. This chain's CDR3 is CASKKAGGPYEQYF. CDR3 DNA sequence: TGCGCCAGCAAGAAAGCGGGAGGGCCGTACGAGCAGTACTTC.

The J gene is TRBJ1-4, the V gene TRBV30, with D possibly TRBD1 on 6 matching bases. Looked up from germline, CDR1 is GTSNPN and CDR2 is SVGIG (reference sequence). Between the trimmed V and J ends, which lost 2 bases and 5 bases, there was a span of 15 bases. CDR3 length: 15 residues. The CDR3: CAWSFNDRINEKLFF. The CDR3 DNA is TGTGCCTGGAGTTTCAATGACAGGATAAATGAAAAACTGTTTTTT.

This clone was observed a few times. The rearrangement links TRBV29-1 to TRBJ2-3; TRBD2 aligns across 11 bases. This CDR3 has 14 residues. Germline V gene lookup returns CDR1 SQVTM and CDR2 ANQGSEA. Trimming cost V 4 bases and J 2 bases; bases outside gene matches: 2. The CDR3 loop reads CSVGLAGYTDTQYF. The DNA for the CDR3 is TGCAGCGTTGGACTAGCGGGGTACACAGATACGCAGTATTTT.

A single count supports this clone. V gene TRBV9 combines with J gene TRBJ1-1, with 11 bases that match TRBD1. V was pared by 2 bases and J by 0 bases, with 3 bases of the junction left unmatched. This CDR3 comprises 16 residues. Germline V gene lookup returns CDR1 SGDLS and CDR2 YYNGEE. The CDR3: CASSVGQGAMNTEAFF. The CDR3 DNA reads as TGTGCCAGCAGCGTCGGACAGGGGGCAATGAACACTGAAGCTTTCTTT. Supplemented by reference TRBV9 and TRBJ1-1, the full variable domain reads DSGVTQTPKHLITATGQRVTLRCSPRSGDLSVYWYQQSLDQGLQFLIQYYNGEERAKGNILERFSAQQFPDLHSELNLSSLELGDSALYFCASSVGQGAMNTEAFFGQGTRLTVV.

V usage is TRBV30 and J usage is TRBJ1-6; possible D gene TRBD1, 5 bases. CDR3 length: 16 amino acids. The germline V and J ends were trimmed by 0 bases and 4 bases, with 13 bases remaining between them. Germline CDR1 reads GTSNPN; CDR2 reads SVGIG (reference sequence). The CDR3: CAWSVDDGTYNSPLHF. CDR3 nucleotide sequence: TGTGCCTGGAGTGTGGACGACGGGACTTATAATTCACCCCTCCACTTT.